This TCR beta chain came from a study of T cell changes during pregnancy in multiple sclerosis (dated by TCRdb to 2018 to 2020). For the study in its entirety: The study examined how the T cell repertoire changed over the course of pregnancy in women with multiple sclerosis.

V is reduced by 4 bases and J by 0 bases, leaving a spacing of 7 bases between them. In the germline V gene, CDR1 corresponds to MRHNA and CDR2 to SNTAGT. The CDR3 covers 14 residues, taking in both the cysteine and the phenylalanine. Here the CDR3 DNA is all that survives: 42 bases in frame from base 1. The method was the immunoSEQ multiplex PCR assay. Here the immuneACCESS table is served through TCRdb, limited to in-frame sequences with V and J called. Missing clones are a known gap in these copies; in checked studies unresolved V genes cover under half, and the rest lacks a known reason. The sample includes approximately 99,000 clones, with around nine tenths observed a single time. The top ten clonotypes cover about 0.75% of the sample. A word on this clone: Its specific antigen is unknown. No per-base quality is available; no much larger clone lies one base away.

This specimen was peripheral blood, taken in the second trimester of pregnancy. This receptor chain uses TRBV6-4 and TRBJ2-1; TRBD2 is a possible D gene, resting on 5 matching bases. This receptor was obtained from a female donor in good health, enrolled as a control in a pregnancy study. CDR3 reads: CASSGENSYNEQFF. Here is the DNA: TGTGCCAGCAGTGGGGAGAACTCCTACAATGAGCAGTTCTTC.